This TCR beta chain came from a study of tumor-infiltrating lymphocytes in primary liver carcinoma. With 500 to 650 ng total RNA as template and a constant-region primer, TCR beta cDNA was made. Modified slightly, ARM-PCR produced TCR beta libraries over three nested multiplex PCR rounds. TRBV1-TRBV30 forward primers paired with a C-beta reverse primer drove the first two PCR rounds, about 9 cycles each. Each CDR3 protein gets one entry after TCRdb re-called the multiplex PCR reads with MiXCR. The table has about 21,000 distinct CDR3 sequences, about three quarters seen once. This CDR3 region has 12 residues. Germline values: CDR1 SGHAT, CDR2 FQDESV (reference sequence). Trimming took 2 bases from V and 1 from J, leaving 2 bases between them. Unsorted bulk tissue (roughly 17-34 mg) underwent RNA and DNA co-extraction. These patients lived with chronic HBV infection and had never been treated.

Input material: liver tumor tissue from sampling region 1. The subset was: tumor region T1, superior pole. The receptor's source is a woman between 25 and 40 years old with primary liver carcinoma and hepatitis B virus infection. V is TRBV11-1 and J is TRBJ1-1; the D is unclear. The CDR3 loop is CASSLQNTEAFF. CDR3 DNA: TGTGCCAGCAGCTTACAGAACACTGAAGCTTTCTTT.